This is a list of T cell receptor beta chains from one sample in a study of control samples from healthy donors and cancer patients. Sequencing was performed with immunoSEQ multiplex PCR; in TCRdb, only in-frame clones are kept and a portion is missing. The sample includes about 110,000 clones, under 90% seen only once; the top ten take about 12%. Source material: blood. These receptors came from a woman aged 45-65 years in good health. Both conserved end residues are part of each CDR3. A D gene is named only where the DNA matches it firmly. Some rows have no size entry. The others give once, few or many, or a class for an expanded clone.

J gene,clone size,V gene,D gene,CDR3 DNA,CDR3 protein
TRBJ2-2,NA,TRBV29-1,NA,TGCAGCGTTCAGGACGGATTTCGAACACCGAGCACCGGGGAGCTGTTTTTT,CSVQDGFRTPSTGELFF
TRBJ2-3,NA,TRBV15,NA,TGTGCCACCAGCAGAGGCGGGGTTGAGGCAGATACGCAGTATTTT,CATSRGGVEADTQYF
TRBJ1-6,NA,TRBV3-1/TRBV3-2,NA,TGTGCCAGCAGCACACTAAATTCACCCCTCCACTTT,CASSTLNSPLHF
TRBJ2-2,few,TRBV7-3,NA,TGTGCCAGCAGCTTAGGGTTGGACACCGGGGAGCTGTTTTTT,CASSLGLDTGELFF
TRBJ1-6,NA,TRBV2,NA,TGTGCCAGCAGCCTCAAGGGTAATTCACCCCTCCACTTT,CASSLKGNSPLHF
TRBJ2-5,NA,TRBV23-1,TRBD1,TGCGCCAGCAGTCAACCCAAGCGGACAGGGGGGCAAGAGACCCAGTACTTC,CASSQPKRTGGQETQYF
TRBJ2-3,NA,TRBV12-5,NA,TGTGCTAGTGGTTTGTTCCCTTTCACAGATACGCAGTATTTT,CASGLFPFTDTQYF
TRBJ2-4,NA,TRBV5-1,TRBD1,TGCGCCAGCAGCCTTGACAGGGAAAACATTCAGTACTTC,CASSLDRENIQYF
TRBJ2-6,NA,TRBV11-3,NA,TGTGCCAGCAGCTTAGGACTGTTCTCTGGGGCCAACGTCCTGACTTTC,CASSLGLFSGANVLTF
TRBJ1-5,NA,TRBV24-1,NA,TGTGCCACCAGTGATTTAGGTCAGCCCCAGCATTTT,CATSDLGQPQHF
TRBJ1-2,NA,TRBV6-5,TRBD1,TGTGCCAGCAGGAGACAGGGTGCCCTGGATGGCTACACCTTC,CASRRQGALDGYTF
TRBJ1-5,NA,TRBV24-1,NA,TGTGCCACCAGTGAAAGAGGGTTTAACAATCAGCCCCAGCATTTT,CATSERGFNNQPQHF
TRBJ2-1,NA,TRBV27,NA,TGTGCCAGCAGTCCGCCGACTAGTTTAAATGAGCAGTTCTTC,CASSPPTSLNEQFF
TRBJ1-2,NA,TRBV9,TRBD1,TGTGCCAGCAGCGTAGGCCAGGGGGAAGGTAGTGGCTACACCTTC,CASSVGQGEGSGYTF
TRBJ2-2,once,TRBV7-9,NA,TGTGCCAGCAGCTTTCGAGGGACGGACACCGGGGAGCTGTTTTTT,CASSFRGTDTGELFF
TRBJ1-4,few,TRBV28,NA,TGTGCCAGCAGTCTCCCGGGACCGTATGAAAAACTGTTTTTT,CASSLPGPYEKLFF
TRBJ1-1,NA,TRBV12-5,NA,TGTGCTAGTGGTCTACAGGGTGGTACGACTGAAGCTTTCTTT,CASGLQGGTTEAFF
TRBJ2-3,once,TRBV9,TRBD2,TGTGCCAGCAGCGCTTATAGCGGGAGGGACACAGATACGCAGTATTTT,CASSAYSGRDTDTQYF
TRBJ2-7,few,TRBV5-4,TRBD2,TGTGCCAGCAGCTTAGCGGGAGGGGGCTACGAGCAGTACTTC,CASSLAGGGYEQYF
TRBJ1-6,NA,TRBV11-2,NA,TGTGCCAGCAGCTTAGGTGACACCATGGCATATAATTCACCCCTCCACTTT,CASSLGDTMAYNSPLHF
TRBJ1-4,NA,TRBV2,TRBD1,TGTGCCAGCGGGGACAGGGGAAATGAAAAACTGTTTTTT,CASGDRGNEKLFF
TRBJ1-1,NA,TRBV11-3,NA,TGTGCCAGCAGCAAAGGGTTTTCAGTGAACACTGAAGCTTTCTTT,CASSKGFSVNTEAFF
TRBJ1-6,NA,TRBV10-3,TRBD1,TGTGCCATCAGTGATAGGCAGGGGGATTCACCCCTCCACTTT,CAISDRQGDSPLHF
TRBJ1-6,NA,TRBV19,NA,TGTGCCAGTGTGAGGGCTCCCAATTCACCCCTCCACTTT,CASVRAPNSPLHF
TRBJ1-2,once,TRBV15,TRBD1,TGTGCCACCAGCAGAGATTCACGACAGGGGGCCTATGGCTACACCTTC,CATSRDSRQGAYGYTF
TRBJ1-5,once,TRBV7-6,NA,TGTGCCAGCAGCTTAGGCGGGGACCAAAGGAATCAGCCCCAGCATTTT,CASSLGGDQRNQPQHF
TRBJ1-1,NA,TRBV27,TRBD1,TGTGCCAGCAGTTATCCGACAGGGGCAGGGTACACTGAAGCTTTCTTT,CASSYPTGAGYTEAFF
TRBJ2-1,NA,TRBV28,TRBD1,TGTGCCAGCAGTACCTTTGGGCAGGGGGCGAAAAATGAGCAGTTCTTC,CASSTFGQGAKNEQFF
TRBJ1-4,NA,TRBV19,NA,TGTGCCAGTAGTGGAGGGACGCGCAATAATGAAAAACTGTTTTTT,CASSGGTRNNEKLFF
TRBJ2-5,NA,TRBV6-2/TRBV6-3,NA,TGTGCCAGCAGTTTACGCCTTTCAGGAAAGGAGGAGACCCAGTACTTC,CASSLRLSGKEETQYF
TRBJ2-2,few,TRBV18,TRBD2,TGTGCCAGCTCATGGACTAGCGACGTTCTCGGGGAGCTGTTTTTT,CASSWTSDVLGELFF
TRBJ2-3,NA,TRBV25-1,TRBD2,TGTGCCAGCAGGGGACTAGAGAGCGCAGATACGCAGTATTTT,CASRGLESADTQYF
TRBJ1-4,once,TRBV7-2,TRBD1,TGTGCCAGCAGCTCCCGACAGGGCGGAAAACTGTTTTTT,CASSSRQGGKLFF
TRBJ1-3,NA,TRBV5-1,NA,TGCGCCAGCAGCCTAGCTCCGGGCCACCAGGCCAACACCATATATTTT,CASSLAPGHQANTIYF
TRBJ2-2,NA,TRBV4-1,TRBD2,TGCGCCAGCAGCCAAGATAGTTCTAGCGGGGGGGCGAAAACCGGGGAGCTGTTTTTT,CASSQDSSSGGAKTGELFF
TRBJ1-5,NA,TRBV5-3,NA,TGTGCCAGAAGCTTTTTACGATATAGCAATCAGCCCCAGCATTTT,CARSFLRYSNQPQHF
TRBJ2-7,NA,TRBV24-1,NA,TGTGCCACCAGATCCCACAGGGAGGACGAGCAGTACTTC,CATRSHREDEQYF
TRBJ2-2,NA,TRBV4-3,NA,TGCGCCAGCAGCCATGTATTCCCAGGGTCGGGGGAGCTGTTTTTT,CASSHVFPGSGELFF
TRBJ2-5,NA,TRBV9,NA,TGTGCCAGCAGCCGCAACCCTGACAGACAAGAGACCCAGTACTTC,CASSRNPDRQETQYF
TRBJ2-2,NA,TRBV4-3,NA,TGCGCCAGCAGCCAAGATTGGGCCAACACCGGGGAGCTGTTTTTT,CASSQDWANTGELFF
TRBJ2-1,few,TRBV5-4,TRBD1,TGTGCCAGCAGCGGCACCGGGACAGTAATTGGAGGTAATGAGCAGTTCTTC,CASSGTGTVIGGNEQFF
TRBJ1-5,NA,TRBV23-1,TRBD1,TGCGCCAGCAGTCAATACTCCGGGACAGATAGGTTAAGGGGCAATCAGCCCCAGCATTTT,CASSQYSGTDRLRGNQPQHF